This TCR beta chain was identified in a study of read filtering for tumor transcriptome and immune sequencing (dated by TCRdb to about 2020). About the investigation overall: The cohort consisted of 17 to 20 male and some 15 female patients, with a mean age of approximately 70 years and an age range of roughly 45 to 85. By revised international staging, roughly eight patients were R-ISS I, 16 were R-ISS II and over five were R-ISS III. After DNase treatment, whole-transcriptome libraries were prepared with the TruSeq RNA Access Library Prep Kit. TCR-region mapped reads per sample ranged from about 3.5 to 11 million with IR-seq versus only roughly 75 to 1273 with RNA-seq. The study compared TCR repertoires from targeted immune repertoire sequencing and bulk whole-transcriptome sequencing run on the same bone marrow samples. A main aim was a read-filtering strategy for immune repertoire data, specifically whether clonotypes supported by a single read should be removed. On the study overall, not on this receptor specifically: Single-read clonotypes made up around 80% of clonotypes but only around 4% of total reads in IR-seq, compared with approximately 75% of clonotypes and approximately 40% of reads in RNA-seq. The correlation between IR-seq and RNA-seq shared clonotype proportions was increased by removal of single-read clonotypes. Rather than purified T cells, the sorted CD138-negative fraction was a mixed bone marrow immune population. IR-seq captured clonotypes at much higher depth and more reliably than RNA-seq, and smaller IR-seq throughput sufficed to identify most shared clonotypes.

CDR1 and CDR2 are read off the germline V gene as SGHTA and FQGTGA. Reading from cysteine to phenylalanine, the CDR3 counts 12 amino acids. Every patient had bone marrow sampled at the time of active disease. Ficoll-Hypaque density gradient centrifugation was used to isolate bone marrow mononuclear cells. CD138-negative cells were obtained by negative selection after labeling with CD138 magnetic microbeads on a MACS separator, removing myeloma plasma cells. The purity of the isolated cells was checked by flow cytometry with CD138 antibodies on an Attune NxT. Total RNA was extracted with TRIzol reagent and quantified with a NanoDrop spectrophotometer. Paired RNA-seq and IR-seq were performed on each patient's CD138-negative bone marrow sample. The Immunoverse kit was used to build TCR libraries from 400 ng RNA, with molecular barcoded adaptors covering alpha/delta and beta/gamma chains. TCR library preparation used the same RNA that was used for transcriptome sequencing. TCR libraries were sequenced on an Illumina HiSeq 4000 with 2 x 150 cycles. Concerning the study's data processing: MiXCR aligned TCR reads to human V, D, J and C references and assembled the aligned reads into CDR3 clonotypes, with quality filtering and error correction included. The tcR package in R was used to analyze clonotype counts and gene usage diversity. For inspection of raw mapping reads, RNA-seq reads were mapped by STAR aligner version 2.5.3a onto GRCh37 of the human genome. To test how sequencing depth affected the clonotypes detected, IR-seq fastq files were randomly downsampled with Seqtk 1.3. TCRdb itself trimmed the public reads at Q25 with fastp, ran MiXCR and retained productive beta chains. Entries are consolidated by CDR3 protein sequence, retaining the most common genes and DNA. TCRdb's processing, not the authors', yielded these V and J calls. The sample data list 40,000 or so distinct CDR3 sequences, and 12% to 15% of these were observed just once. Of the sample, 25% to 35% is held by the ten largest clones.

With respect to this clonotype: It lacks a known antigen. Only one base separates this from a far larger clonotype, so it likely reflects a read error. Because the CDR3's place on the DNA is in doubt, the DNA is left out and the CDR3 is given as listed by TCRdb.

Recombination linked TRBV7-3 to TRBJ2-1; no check of the table's D call, TRBD1, against the DNA was made. This receptor was obtained from a donor over 35 with multiple myeloma. Sequenced material: a population of CD138-negative cells sorted from bone marrow. In light of the paper, this sample's cell subset or site label describes: bone marrow mononuclear cells depleted of CD138+ plasma/myeloma cells by negative magnetic selection. CDR3 region: CASSPGGLLLSF.